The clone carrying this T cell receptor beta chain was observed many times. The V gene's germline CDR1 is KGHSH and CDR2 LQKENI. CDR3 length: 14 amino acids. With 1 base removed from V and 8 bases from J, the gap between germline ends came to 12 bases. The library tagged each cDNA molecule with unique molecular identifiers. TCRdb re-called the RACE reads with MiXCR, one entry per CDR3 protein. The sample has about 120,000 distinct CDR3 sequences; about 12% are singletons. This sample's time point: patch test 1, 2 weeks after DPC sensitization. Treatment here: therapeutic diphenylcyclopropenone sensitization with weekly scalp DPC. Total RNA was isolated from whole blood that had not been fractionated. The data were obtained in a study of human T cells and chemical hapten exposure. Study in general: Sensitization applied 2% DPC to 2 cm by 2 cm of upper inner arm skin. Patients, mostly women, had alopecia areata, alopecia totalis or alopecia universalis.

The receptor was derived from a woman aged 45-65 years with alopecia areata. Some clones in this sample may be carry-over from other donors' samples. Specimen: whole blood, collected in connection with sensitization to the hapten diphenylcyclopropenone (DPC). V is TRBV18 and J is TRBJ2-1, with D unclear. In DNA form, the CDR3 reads TGTGCCAGCTCACCACGGGAAGATCAGGATGAGCAGTTCTTC. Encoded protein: CASSPREDQDEQFF.